The T cell receptor beta chain described here comes from a study of blood T cell repertoires in COVID-19. V was clipped by 6 bases and J by 10 bases, with 13 bases between them. The CDR3 contains 13 residues. The germline gives CDR1 LNHDA, CDR2 SQIVND (reference sequence). Clones were sequenced by immunoSEQ multiplex PCR, and TCRdb holds only the in-frame ones, with some missing. The table has around 68,000 clones, 87% seen once. The sequenced sample consisted of peripheral blood. This receptor was identified in a woman aged 45-60 years with acute or convalescent COVID-19. The chain couples TRBV19 to TRBJ1-6, with a weak D call TRBD1 (5 bases). The CDR3 is CASSYLGGSPLHF. The CDR3 DNA reads TGTGCCAGTAGCTACCTGGGGGGATCACCCCTCCACTTT. The full variable domain, in which reference TRBV19 and TRBJ1-6 provide the parts outside the CDR3, is DGGITQSPKYLFRKEGQNVTLSCEQNLNHDAMYWYRQDPGQGLRLIYYSQIVNDFQKGDIAEGYSVSREKKESFPLTVTSAQKNPTAFYLCASSYLGGSPLHFGNGTRLTVT.